Listed here are 24 T cell receptor beta chains from one sample, sequenced in a study of radiotherapy plus CTLA-4 blockade in lung cancer. Produced via immunoSEQ multiplex PCR; TCRdb's table is partial and in-frame only. This sample has roughly 120,000 clones, with nearly 80% found just once. Sequencing used peripheral blood, obtained from a patient treated with radiotherapy plus ipilimumab. The receptors here all came from a human donor with non-small cell lung cancer who had a partial response to radiotherapy plus ipilimumab.

The chain uses TRBV19 and TRBJ2-3, with 7 bases identical to TRBD1. The CDR3 covers 13 residues. CDR1 and CDR2 from the germline V gene are LNHDA and SQIVND (reference sequence). J lost 9 bases, V lost 8 bases, and 11 bases had no gene match. CDR3 sequence reads: CASAEGGSGTQYF. The CDR3, as DNA: TGTGCCAGTGCTGAAGGGGGCAGTGGAACGCAGTATTTT.

The rearrangement joins TRBV7-8 to TRBJ2-3; maybe TRBD1 (6 bases). This CDR3 region has 14 residues. Germline CDR1 and CDR2: SGHVS and FQNEAQ. V was pared by 2 bases and J by 4 bases, with 10 bases between. CDR3 coding DNA: TGTGCCAGCAGCTTAACAGGGTTCGCAGATACGCAGTATTTT. This gives the protein CASSLTGFADTQYF.

This clone was found once. This sequence joins TRBV7-9 and TRBJ1-2; D call uncertain. The ends were cut back, 5 bases at V and 4 bases at J, with 14 bases in the middle. Germline V lookup: CDR1 SEHNR, CDR2 FQNEAQ (reference sequence). This CDR3 spans 14 amino acids. The CDR3 here is CASSDLEPFYGYTF. Written as DNA, the CDR3 is TGTGCCAGCAGCGATTTAGAACCTTTCTATGGCTACACCTTC.

The chain combines TRBV15 with TRBJ2-3; 7 bases are a match to TRBD1. The CDR3 totals 20 residues. J was trimmed by 4 bases and V by 0 bases; bases with no gene match: 19. The germline gives CDR1 LNHNV, CDR2 YYDKDF (reference sequence). The CDR3 DNA follows: TGTGCCACCAGCAGAGACCAGATTACTACAGGGGATAGCTCAGCAGATACGCAGTATTTT. Its translation: CATSRDQITTGDSSADTQYF. Full variable domain (rest looked up from reference TRBV15 and TRBJ2-3): DAMVIQNPRYQVTQFGKPVTLSCSQTLNHNVMYWYQQKSSQAPKLLFHYYDKDFNNEADTPDNFQSRRPNTSFCFLDIRSPGLGDTAMYLCATSRDQITTGDSSADTQYFGPGTRLTVL.

The gene calls are TRBV18 and TRBJ1-1, with no clear D. Germline CDR1 is KGHSH and CDR2 is LQKENI. CDR3 length: 15 amino acids. Trimming took 1 base from V and 5 from J, leaving 14 bases between them. CDR3 DNA: TGTGCCAGCTCACCACGGTCGGGTTTGAGGACTGAAGCTTTCTTT. Amino acid sequence: CASSPRSGLRTEAFF.

The chain carries TRBV6-1 and TRBJ2-1, with D possibly being TRBD2 (7 bases). Per germline, CDR1 MNHNS and CDR2 SASEGT. This CDR3 comprises 15 residues. With 7 bases removed from V and 7 bases from J, the gap between germline ends came to 20 bases. The DNA for the CDR3 is TGTGCCAGCATAGGGGGGAGGGCCTTTGATAATGAGCAGTTCTTC. Protein: CASIGGRAFDNEQFF.

The chain links TRBV7-6 to TRBJ1-2, with a possible D match to TRBD1 (6 bases). The CDR3 loop spans 16 amino acids. Germline V gene sequence: CDR1 SGHVS, CDR2 FNYEAQ. The V and J ends lost 7 bases and 1 base respectively, with 19 bases between them. The chain's CDR3 is CASTPEQGLGNYGYTF. CDR3 nucleotides: TGTGCCAGCACCCCAGAACAGGGCCTTGGTAACTATGGCTACACCTTC.

V is TRBV6-6 and J is TRBJ1-4; D perhaps matches TRBD1 (5 bases). Germline V gene lookup returns CDR1 MNHNY and CDR2 SVGAGI (reference sequence). V was clipped by 0 bases and J by 8 bases, with 10 bases between them. The CDR3 runs 14 residues. CDR3 bases: TGTGCCAGCAGTTACTCAAGGGACTCGGAAAAACTGTTTTTT. Protein sequence: CASSYSRDSEKLFF.

The rearrangement joins TRBV10-1 to TRBJ2-3; the D gene is possibly TRBD1 (6 bases). The CDR3 totals 15 residues. The germline CDR1 and CDR2 sequences are WNHNN and SYGVQD (reference sequence). Trimming stripped 8 bases from V and 6 bases from J, with 21 bases between. CDR3 sequence (DNA): TGCGCCAGCTCCCCCGAGGGGACACCAGCGGATACGCAGTATTTT. It is translated as CASSPEGTPADTQYF.

This clone showed up just a few times. This chain links TRBV19 with TRBJ1-5, with 7 nucleotides matching TRBD1. V was clipped by 2 bases and J by 4 bases; unmatched bases: 5. Germline CDR1 is LNHDA and CDR2 is SQIVND (reference sequence). CDR3 length equals 15 residues. The CDR3 sequence: CASSIQQGRNQPQHF. CDR3 nucleotide sequence: TGTGCCAGTAGTATACAACAGGGGAGGAATCAGCCCCAGCATTTT. Based on the CDR3 plus reference TRBV19 and TRBJ1-5, the full variable domain is DGGITQSPKYLFRKEGQNVTLSCEQNLNHDAMYWYRQDPGQGLRLIYYSQIVNDFQKGDIAEGYSVSREKKESFPLTVTSAQKNPTAFYLCASSIQQGRNQPQHFGDGTRLSIL.

This clone was counted between two and nine times. The rearrangement joins TRBV5-1 to TRBJ2-2, with 7 bases matching TRBD1. V was clipped by 6 bases and J by 6 bases; unmatched bases: 14. The germline V gene has CDR1 SGHRS and CDR2 YFSETQ. The CDR3 is made up of 16 amino acids. The CDR3: CASKVDEQGLPGELFF. CDR3 nucleotide sequence: TGCGCCAGCAAAGTTGATGAACAGGGGTTACCCGGGGAGCTGTTTTTT.

This clone was seen a handful of times. This chain uses TRBV7-3 with TRBJ2-3; 9 nucleotides match TRBD2. V lost 1 base to trimming and J lost 6 bases; unmatched junction nucleotides: 8. The CDR3 contains 16 residues. CDR1 and CDR2 (germline): SGHTA, FQGTGA. The CDR3 coding sequence is TGTGCCAGCAGCTTAAATGGCGGGAGGGCCGATGATACGCAGTATTTT. Translation: CASSLNGGRADDTQYF.

This clone was counted only a few times. J is TRBJ1-1 and V is TRBV4-3; 9 bases agree with TRBD1. After removal of 4 bases from V and 1 base from J, the junction contained 4 bases not matched to a gene. Germline V gene sequence: CDR1 LGHNA, CDR2 YSLEER. The CDR3 covers 15 residues. In DNA form, the CDR3 reads TGCGCCAGCAGCCTAGGGACAGGGAGGAACACTGAAGCTTTCTTT. Its translation: CASSLGTGRNTEAFF.

The rearrangement joins TRBV19 to TRBJ2-2, with TRBD1 matching over 7 bases. This CDR3 has 17 residues. The ends lost 2 bases at V and 3 bases at J; junction bases unmatched: 9. Germline CDR1 LNHDA, CDR2 SQIVND (reference sequence). In DNA form, the CDR3 reads TGTGCCAGTAGTATAAACCCGGGACAGCTATACACCGGGGAGCTGTTTTTT. Translating gives CASSINPGQLYTGELFF.

The chain recombines TRBV19 with TRBJ1-5; 8 bases map to TRBD1. This CDR3 is 14 amino acids long. Trimming removed 4 bases from V and 10 bases from J; junction bases left unmatched: 9. The germline V gene has CDR1 LNHDA and CDR2 SQIVND (reference sequence). This CDR3 reads CASSTGTGNSPQHF. CDR3 sequence (DNA): TGTGCCAGTAGTACCGGGACAGGAAATAGCCCCCAGCATTTT.

The rearrangement links TRBV19 to TRBJ2-2, with D possibly TRBD2 on 5 matching bases. V was shortened by 4 bases and J by 0 bases, with 18 bases between the two germline ends. Germline V gene sequence: CDR1 LNHDA, CDR2 SQIVND (reference sequence). This CDR3 is built from 18 residues. CDR3: CASSNLAHRRPNTGELFF. The CDR3 DNA reads as TGTGCCAGTAGTAACCTAGCTCATCGGAGGCCGAACACCGGGGAGCTGTTTTTT.

The rearrangement joins TRBV11-2 to TRBJ2-7; D is undetermined. CDR1 is SGHAT, CDR2 FQNNGV, per germline. The CDR3 contains 12 residues. The V end lost 4 bases, the J end lost 3 bases, and 7 bases lay between the germline ends. The CDR3 DNA sequence: TGTGCCAGCAGCTCCACAATCTACGAGCAGTACTTC. It translates to CASSSTIYEQYF.

The J gene is TRBJ1-2, the V gene TRBV19; D is possibly TRBD1 (6 bases). This CDR3 region has 17 residues. Trimming shortened V by 3 bases and J by 5 bases, and 22 bases separated the two germline ends. Germline assignment: CDR1 LNHDA and CDR2 SQIVND (reference sequence). The CDR3 sequence is CASSIRGGRSGRYGYTF. The CDR3 DNA follows: TGTGCCAGTAGTATTCGCGGGGGGCGGTCAGGAAGGTATGGCTACACCTTC. The variable domain in full, with the rest retrieved from reference TRBV19 and TRBJ1-2, is DGGITQSPKYLFRKEGQNVTLSCEQNLNHDAMYWYRQDPGQGLRLIYYSQIVNDFQKGDIAEGYSVSREKKESFPLTVTSAQKNPTAFYLCASSIRGGRSGRYGYTFGSGTRLTVV.

The chain combines TRBV18 with TRBJ1-5; weak D call: TRBD1 (5 bases). The CDR3 totals 19 residues. The germline gives CDR1 KGHSH, CDR2 LQKENI. V lost 3 bases and J lost 0, with 21 bases in between. This CDR3 is CASSPSSGQIGNSNQPQHF. In DNA, the CDR3 is TGTGCCAGCTCACCTTCTTCCGGACAAATTGGGAATAGCAATCAGCCCCAGCATTTT. The full variable domain, in which reference TRBV18 and TRBJ1-5 provide the parts outside the CDR3, is NAGVMQNPRHLVRRRGQEARLRCSPMKGHSHVYWYRQLPEEGLKFMVYLQKENIIDESGMPKERFSAEFPKEGPSILRIQQVVRGDSAAYFCASSPSSGQIGNSNQPQHFGDGTRLSIL.

V gene TRBV6-6 combines with J gene TRBJ2-4; D is perhaps TRBD2 (6 bases). The V end was cut by 6 bases, the J end by 8 bases, with 17 bases between. The germline V gene encodes CDR1 MNHNY and CDR2 SVGAGI (reference sequence). The CDR3 runs to 14 residues. CDR3 sequence reads: CASRHGEVGDIQYF. In DNA form, the CDR3 reads TGTGCCAGCAGACACGGGGAGGTCGGGGACATTCAGTACTTC.

The rearrangement uses TRBV27 and TRBJ2-6, with D tentatively TRBD2 (5 bases). There are 15 residues in the CDR3. The germline V and J ends were trimmed by 4 bases and 4 bases, with 11 bases remaining between them. CDR1 is MNHEY and CDR2 is SMNVEV in the germline V gene (reference sequence). Here the CDR3 reads CASSSAGKGANVLTF. The CDR3 nucleotides are TGTGCCAGCAGTTCCGCGGGTAAAGGGGCCAACGTCCTGACTTTC. Combining the CDR3 with reference TRBV27 and TRBJ2-6 gives the whole variable domain EAQVTQNPRYLITVTGKKLTVTCSQNMNHEYMSWYRQDPGLGLRQIYYSMNVEVTDKGDVPEGYKVSRKEKRNFPLILESPSPNQTSLYFCASSSAGKGANVLTFGAGSRLTVL.

The chain couples TRBV10-1 to TRBJ2-5; D is possibly TRBD2 (5 bases). Germline loops: CDR1 WNHNN, CDR2 SYGVQD (reference sequence). The CDR3 has 14 amino acids. Trimming took 7 bases from V and 1 from J, leaving 13 bases between them. The CDR3 nucleotides read TGCGCCAGCATCCCGGACTGCCCCCAAGAGACCCAGTACTTC. It yields the protein CASIPDCPQETQYF.

This chain joins TRBV5-1 and TRBJ2-5, with 15 bases identical to TRBD2. The tail of the sequence fits TRBJ2-7 better, so the J call may be wrong. The CDR3 consists of 17 residues. Germline loops: CDR1 SGHRS, CDR2 YFSETQ. The CDR3 DNA reads TGCGCCAGCAGCTTGGGCGGACTAGCGGGAGGGGTCACCGAGCAGTACTTC. This sequence encodes CASSLGGLAGGVTEQYF.

V usage is TRBV4-1 and J usage is TRBJ2-3; the D gene is possibly TRBD1 (6 bases). Germline CDR1 and CDR2: MGHRA and YSYEKL. With 0 bases removed from V and 2 bases from J, the gap between germline ends came to 15 bases. The CDR3 contains 17 residues. This chain's CDR3 is CASSQEFRGPSTDTQYF. CDR3 DNA sequence: TGCGCCAGCAGCCAAGAGTTCAGGGGACCTTCCACAGATACGCAGTATTTT.